Listed below are T cell receptor beta chains from one sample, sequenced in a study of blood T cell repertoires in COVID-19. Sequenced by immunoSEQ multiplex PCR; TCRdb stores in-frame clones only, minus some. The data show approximately 140,000 clones, with around 90% seen just once and over 3.5% held by the top ten. Sequenced input: peripheral blood. These receptors all stem from a woman aged 55-70 years with active or convalescent COVID-19. Each CDR3 is given with its conserved first and last residue.

CDR3: CASSLSIGSGNTIYF
V: TRBV5-8

CDR3: CASSHGTGDYGYTF
V: TRBV4-3

CDR3: CASSPNWRGGSNQPQHF
V: TRBV3-1/TRBV3-2

CDR3: CASSERWGQGNTIYF
V: TRBV6-1

CDR3: CAYKREGNTEAFF
V: TRBV10-3

CDR3: CASSKRGAGDQPQHF
V: TRBV13

CDR3: CASSLRHRNTGELFF
V: TRBV21-1

CDR3: CASSEPWRAGDGYTF
V: TRBV6-1

CDR3: CASGQGVDTGELFF
V: TRBV19

CDR3: CASSPSGGVDYGYTF
V: TRBV18

CDR3: CASRSLANEQFF
V: TRBV2

CDR3: CASSFLWALNTEAFF
V: TRBV7-9

CDR3: CASSPSGAENIQYF
V: TRBV11-1

CDR3: CASSLPVFSGTEAFF
V: TRBV5-6

CDR3: CASSIIISGNTIYF
V: TRBV19

CDR3: CASSSGGETQYF
V: TRBV7-6

CDR3: CASSLGGQADYGYTF
V: TRBV7-3

CDR3: CASSVAQTGNTIYF
V: TRBV9

CDR3: CASSGGGSGNTIYF
V: TRBV9

CDR3: CASRYPHRNTEAFF
V: TRBV7-9

CDR3: CASINPGGNEQFF
V: TRBV12-3/TRBV12-4

CDR3: CATSDSAGKGTGELFF
V: TRBV24-1

CDR3: CATSRARENTEAFF
V: TRBV15

CDR3: CASSSGVPGNTIYF
V: TRBV2

CDR3: CASSPGWNSGNTIYF
V: TRBV28

CDR3: CASSLGSGVRAGNTIYF
V: TRBV7-2

CDR3: CASSRGTDNYGYTF
V: TRBV5-1

CDR3: CASSLAQHPYGYTF
V: TRBV7-9

CDR3: CASSKALLSRAARNSPLHF
V: TRBV21-1

CDR3: CASSLAVDSYGYTF
V: TRBV5-1

CDR3: CAWSVGTGVLGQPQHF
V: TRBV30

CDR3: CASSHSDGGASGELFF
V: TRBV3-1/TRBV3-2

CDR3: CASSLRGLGTEAFF
V: TRBV19

CDR3: CASSPHPPGDRNSPLHF
V: TRBV18

CDR3: CASSTDSGTGMYTIYF
V: TRBV19

CDR3: CASSFGLGAISEAFF
V: TRBV5-6

CDR3: CASSQTIDISGNTIYF
V: TRBV3-1/TRBV3-2

CDR3: CATRGGTGLKDYGYTF
V: TRBV10-3

CDR3: CASSFELREAFF
V: TRBV12-3/TRBV12-4

CDR3: CASSPSTGVNEQFF
V: TRBV14

CDR3: CASSRIDREVGAFF
V: TRBV19

CDR3: CASSDKPQYTEAFF
V: TRBV9

CDR3: CASSQDLSRGREKLFF
V: TRBV4-3

CDR3: CASSIAQGAAYEQYF
V: TRBV19

CDR3: CASSVAGGQTGELFF
V: TRBV2

CDR3: CASSLGSLYEQYF
V: TRBV12-3/TRBV12-4

CDR3: CASSGDAGAGGYTF
V: TRBV19

CDR3: CASSQYPPGSYSGNTIYF
V: TRBV3-1/TRBV3-2

CDR3: CASSPASGGFSSYNEQFF
V: TRBV18

CDR3: CASSLSSDRGSYGYTF
V: TRBV7-2

CDR3: CASSLGQVNEKLFF
V: TRBV5-4

CDR3: CASSFWGEQETQYF
V: TRBV7-9

CDR3: CAISDSQGNEKLFF
V: TRBV10-3

CDR3: CASSLSAGTSGVNEQFF
V: TRBV7-7

CDR3: CASSEAGLGGTQYF
V: TRBV2

CDR3: CASSVAKTGTGYTF
V: TRBV9

CDR3: CASSSGNEKLFF
V: TRBV2

CDR3: CASSQGHSTNTGELFF
V: TRBV5-1

CDR3: CASSLGGTSGAEQYF
V: TRBV5-4

CDR3: CASRRWTGGASDTQYF
V: TRBV5-6